Presented here are 13 T cell receptor beta chains from one specimen sequenced in a study of OX40 agonist ivuxolimab in advanced cancers. Here immunoSEQ multiplex PCR was the method, and the copy in TCRdb shows in-frame clones only, minus some. The sample consists of over 70,000 clones, roughly 93% of them appearing once. Sample: CD4+ or CD8+ T cells sorted from blood, taken in a trial of the OX40 agonist ivuxolimab. Receptors originate from an adult with an advanced solid tumor such as melanoma, head and neck, liver or kidney cancer.

The V call is TRBV28, the J call TRBJ2-7; perhaps TRBD2 as D (5 bases). The CDR3 has 13 residues. The germline V gene has CDR1 MDHEN and CDR2 SYDVKM. The V end lost 8 bases, the J end lost 3 bases, and 14 bases lay between the germline ends. Here the CDR3 reads CASQLGGSYEQYF. The CDR3 DNA is TGTGCCAGCCAGTTAGGAGGCAGCTACGAGCAGTACTTC.

There are a few counts of this clone. V usage is TRBV6-5 and J usage is TRBJ2-2; D is unresolved. This CDR3 comprises 16 residues. Between the trimmed V and J ends, which lost 0 bases and 0 bases, there was a span of 8 bases. Germline CDR1 MNHEY, CDR2 SVGAGI. The CDR3 sequence is CASSYSRRTNTGELFF. The CDR3 DNA reads as TGTGCCAGCAGTTACTCTCGGCGGACGAACACCGGGGAGCTGTTTTTT.

The chain carries TRBV28 and TRBJ2-5, with TRBD1 matching 9 bases. Germline lookup yields CDR1 MDHEN and CDR2 SYDVKM. The CDR3 covers 12 residues. J gave up 5 bases and V 10 bases, and 5 bases lay outside the gene matches. CDR3 residues: CATKTGGETQYF. CDR3 DNA sequence: TGTGCCACCAAGACAGGGGGGGAGACCCAGTACTTC.

The genes are TRBV7-2 and TRBJ2-4, with D unclear. This CDR3 is 17 amino acids long. V lost 5 bases and J 0 bases, leaving 17 bases between the germline ends. CDR1 and CDR2 (germline): SGHTA, FQGNSA. The DNA of the CDR3 is TGTGCCAGCAGCCGCCGGAGAACGGACGGAGCCAAAAACATTCAGTACTTC. Its protein product is CASSRRRTDGAKNIQYF.

This clone was recorded a few times. The chain is built from TRBV10-3 and TRBJ2-1; the D is unclear. The V and J ends lost 0 bases and 2 bases respectively, with 11 bases between them. The germline CDR1 and CDR2 sequences are ENHRY and SYGVKD. The CDR3 has 16 amino acids. CDR3 region: CAISESRGQAYNEQFF. The CDR3 nucleotides read TGTGCCATCAGTGAGTCCCGTGGGCAGGCCTACAATGAGCAGTTCTTC.

The J gene is TRBJ2-5, the V gene TRBV25-1; D may be TRBD2 (6 bases). The CDR3 runs 13 residues. Germline CDR1 and CDR2: MGHDK and SYGVNS. The V end lost 5 bases, the J end lost 0 bases, and 7 bases lay between the germline ends. CDR3 DNA sequence: TGTGCCAGCAGTCGACTAGACCAAGAGACCCAGTACTTC. Residues: CASSRLDQETQYF.

The CDR3 nucleotides are TGTGCCAGCAGCACCTCTAGCGGGAGGTTCTACGAGCAGTACTTC. Translating it yields CASSTSSGRFYEQYF. This chain joins TRBV7-2 and TRBJ2-7, with 11 bases matching TRBD2. Per the germline V gene, CDR1 is SGHTA and CDR2 is FQGNSA. This CDR3 is 15 amino acids long. Trimming removed 5 bases from V and 3 bases from J; junction bases left unmatched: 6.

J is TRBJ1-5 and V is TRBV6-1; no definite D call. The CDR3 runs to 12 residues. Germline V CDR1 and CDR2: MNHNS, SASEGT. Trimming removed 3 bases from V and 6 bases from J, with 6 bases in between. The CDR3 spells CASSDRPQPQHF. CDR3 nucleotides: TGTGCCAGCAGTGATCGCCCTCAGCCCCAGCATTTT.

This clone appeared a few times. The rearrangement joins TRBV4-2 to TRBJ2-7; TRBD1 aligns across 7 bases. J was trimmed by 6 bases and V by 1 base; bases with no gene match: 9. This CDR3 is 15 amino acids long. Germline V gene data show CDR1 as LGHNA and CDR2 as YNFKEQ. The CDR3 DNA is TGTGCCAGCAGCCAAGCCGAAACGGACAGGCGCGAGCAGTACTTC. The encoded protein is CASSQAETDRREQYF.

The chain couples TRBV4-3 to TRBJ1-4, with D perhaps TRBD1 (6 bases). V lost 0 bases, J lost 8 bases, and 16 bases lay in between. The CDR3 is 16 residues long. Germline values: CDR1 LGHNA, CDR2 YSLEER. The CDR3 protein is CASSQDNRARGEKLFF. The CDR3 DNA reads TGCGCCAGCAGCCAAGATAATCGGGCAAGGGGGGAAAAACTGTTTTTT.

The chain joins TRBV25-1 to TRBJ1-1; 9 bases align to TRBD1. Germline V lookup: CDR1 MGHDK, CDR2 SYGVNS. The CDR3 is 15 residues long. The trim removed 5 bases at V and 2 bases at J, leaving 6 bases unmatched. The CDR3 bases are TGTGCCAGCAGTTTACAGGGGGCGATCAACACTGAAGCTTTCTTT. Translation: CASSLQGAINTEAFF.

V is TRBV7-8 and J is TRBJ2-7, with TRBD2 matching over 16 bases. The ends lost 4 bases at V and 0 bases at J; junction bases unmatched: 6. The CDR3 extends over 18 amino acids. CDR1 is SGHVS, CDR2 FQNEAQ, per germline. CDR3: CASSSGLAGGKSSYEQYF. CDR3 DNA sequence: TGTGCCAGCAGCTCGGGACTAGCGGGAGGGAAGAGCTCCTACGAGCAGTACTTC.

The CDR3 loop is CASTQAGDSYEQYF. CDR3 in DNA: TGCGCCAGCACCCAAGCGGGAGATTCTTACGAGCAGTACTTC. V and J are TRBV5-1 and TRBJ2-7; 8 bases map to TRBD2. The CDR3 runs to 14 residues. CDR1 and CDR2 (germline): SGHRS, YFSETQ. Trimming at V came to 6 bases and at J to 4 bases, leaving 9 bases not matched to a gene.